These 12 T cell receptor beta chains share one sample of origin, sequenced in a study of T cells in Graves' hyperthyroidism and ophthalmopathy. It was RNA transcripts that yielded the amplified TCR beta CDR3 regions. Using the HTBI primer set, a first-round RT-PCR was run on the TCR CDR3. TCRdb reprocessed the multiplex PCR reads with MiXCR, giving one entry per CDR3 protein. The data show under 350,000 distinct CDR3 sequences, 17% seen once. Sequences were obtained from blood. The receptor source for this set is a woman aged 60 to 75 with Graves' ophthalmopathy.

This clonotype showed up just once. Its ends do not fully match the called genes, so a read error is possible. The genes are TRBV28 and TRBJ2-7, with D perhaps being TRBD1 or TRBD2 (6 bases each). CDR3 size: 14 residues. The germline gives CDR1 MDHEN, CDR2 SYDVKM. CDR3 protein: CASSLRGDSHEQYF. Here the CDR3 DNA reads TGTGCCAGCAGTTTAAGGGGGGACTCCCACGAGCAGTACTTC.

This chain joins TRBV4-2 and TRBJ2-7, with 10 nucleotides matching TRBD2. Germline trimming cut 0 bases from V and 2 bases from J; bases unmatched to any gene: 7. The CDR3 is 17 residues long. Germline CDR1 is LGHNA and CDR2 is YNFKEQ. The CDR3 reads CASSQDPPSGGAYEQYF. CDR3 DNA: TGTGCCAGCAGCCAAGATCCGCCTAGCGGGGGTGCCTACGAGCAGTACTTC.

This clonotype occurred a few times. V gene TRBV7-9 combines with J gene TRBJ1-1, with 7 bases identical to TRBD1. J was trimmed by 6 bases and V by 5 bases; bases with no gene match: 6. The CDR3 totals 13 residues. Germline V gene data show CDR1 as SEHNR and CDR2 as FQNEAQ (reference sequence). The CDR3 protein is CASSRPGQPEAFF. The CDR3 DNA reads as TGTGCCAGCAGCCGTCCGGGACAGCCTGAAGCTTTCTTT.

J is TRBJ1-5 and V is TRBV12-3 or TRBV12-4, with D unresolved. Trimming left V 1 base short and J 6 bases short, with 7 bases between. There are 13 residues in the CDR3. CDR3 nucleotides: TGTGCCAGCAGTTTAGATAGGTTTCAGCCCCAGCATTTT. Protein sequence: CASSLDRFQPQHF.

This clonotype was detected ten times or more. The rearrangement uses TRBV5-6 and TRBJ1-1; no clear D. The germline gives CDR1 SGHDT, CDR2 YYEEEE. Trimming left V 1 base short and J 10 bases short, with 14 bases between. CDR3 length: 13 residues. The CDR3 reads CASSLRAGEGAFF. As DNA, the CDR3 is TGTGCCAGCAGCTTGCGGGCAGGCGAAGGAGCTTTCTTT.

This clonotype occurred many times. This sequence joins TRBV12-3 or TRBV12-4 and TRBJ1-3, with no clear D. V lost 6 bases and J lost 1, with 13 bases in between. This CDR3 is built from 15 residues. The DNA of the CDR3 is TGTGCCAGCAGCCTGGATCGCGGGTCTGGAAACACCATATATTTT. The encoded protein is CASSLDRGSGNTIYF.

The chain recombines TRBV28 with TRBJ1-5; TRBD1 is a possible D gene (5 bases). Germline CDR1 is MDHEN and CDR2 is SYDVKM. The CDR3 is 11 amino acids. V was clipped by 8 bases and J by 7 bases, with 9 bases between them. CDR3 DNA: TGTGCCAGCCGGGGGGGACAGCCCCAGCATTTT. It yields the protein CASRGGQPQHF.

This clonotype was observed at least ten times. The CDR3 DNA follows: TGTGCCAGCAGCAAAGACAGTCTACGAAAGGAAAAACTGTTTTTT. It specifies CASSKDSLRKEKLFF. The chain recombines TRBV7-8 with TRBJ1-4; a possible D gene is TRBD1 (5 bases). V shed 5 bases and J shed 8 bases, with 18 bases lying between them. CDR1 and CDR2 from the germline V gene are SGHVS and FQNEAQ. The CDR3 extends over 15 amino acids.

This clonotype appeared a few times. The chain is built from TRBV20-1 and TRBJ1-5; D gene unclear. V gave up 1 base and J gave up 6 bases, with 19 bases separating them. Germline V lookup: CDR1 DFQATT, CDR2 SNEGSKA (reference sequence). CDR3 length equals 16 residues. The CDR3 bases are TGCAGTGCTAGAGGGGCCGCGGGGTATGCTGGTCAGCCCCAGCATTTT. Its translation is CSARGAAGYAGQPQHF.

This clonotype was picked up many times. The chain carries TRBV18 and TRBJ1-1; a weak D match, TRBD1 (6 bases). With 2 bases removed from V and 5 bases from J, the gap between germline ends came to 12 bases. The CDR3 runs 14 residues. The V gene's germline CDR1 is KGHSH and CDR2 LQKENI. The CDR3 nucleotides read TGTGCCAGCTCACCAAGCCAGGGGAGGACTGAAGCTTTCTTT. Encoded protein: CASSPSQGRTEAFF.

This clonotype was detected only once. A read error may be the cause here, since a much bigger clone is one base away. The rearrangement joins TRBV29-1 to TRBJ2-1; maybe TRBD2 (6 bases). This CDR3 is 13 amino acids long. CDR1 SQVTM and CDR2 ANQGSEA come from the germline V gene. The CDR3 region is CGVEGGTYNEQFF. The CDR3 nucleotides are TGCGGCGTTGAAGGAGGGACCTACAATGAGCAGTTCTTC.

This clonotype showed up many times. The chain joins TRBV6-1 to TRBJ1-5; possible D gene TRBD1, 5 bases. Germline CDR1 and CDR2: MNHNS and SASEGT. The CDR3 sequence is 15 residues long. V lost 7 bases to trimming and J lost 7 bases, with 20 bases between them. CDR3 sequence reads: CASTRTGGVGQPQHF. For the CDR3, the DNA is TGTGCCAGCACCCGAACTGGGGGAGTGGGACAGCCCCAGCATTTT.